One sample yielded the 29 T cell receptor beta chains listed below, sequenced in a study of T cell responses to AZD1222 COVID-19 vaccine. The table came from immunoSEQ multiplex PCR; TCRdb's copy has only in-frame clones and leaves some out. The table records fewer than 200,000 clones, 85% to 90% of them present only once. The material sequenced was peripheral blood, taken on day 0 of AZD1222 vaccination. These receptors were taken from an adult in good health.

The chain has TRBV2 and TRBJ1-5; D perhaps matches TRBD1 (5 bases). The V and J ends lost 4 bases and 1 base respectively, with 17 bases between them. The CDR3 covers 17 residues. Germline V gene sequence: CDR1 SNHLY, CDR2 FYNNEI. For the CDR3, the DNA is TGTGCCAGCAGTGGAAGGTCGGGACCAGCCAGCAATCAGCCCCAGCATTTT. As protein: CASSGRSGPASNQPQHF.

The rearrangement joins TRBV2 to TRBJ1-5, with TRBD1 matching 9 bases. Trimming cost V 4 bases and J 1 base; bases outside gene matches: 8. Germline V gives CDR1 SNHLY, CDR2 FYNNEI. This CDR3 contains 17 residues. In DNA, the CDR3 is TGTGCCAGCAGTGGGGGACAGGGATTGGAGAGCAATCAGCCCCAGCATTTT. Its protein product is CASSGGQGLESNQPQHF.

This clone has just one count. The V and J genes are TRBV18 and TRBJ1-1, with a tentative D call TRBD1 (5 bases). CDR1 is KGHSH, CDR2 LQKENI, per germline. There are 14 residues in the CDR3. The V end was cut by 4 bases, the J end by 0 bases, with 9 bases between. The CDR3 bases are TGTGCCAGCTCACGAGGGACCATGAACACTGAAGCTTTCTTT. This gives the protein CASSRGTMNTEAFF.

The chain is built from TRBV6-5 and TRBJ1-4; possibly TRBD1 for D (5 bases). This CDR3 is built from 15 residues. Germline V lookup: CDR1 MNHEY, CDR2 SVGAGI. Deletions cut 7 bases from V and 4 bases from J, with 16 bases between. The CDR3 DNA follows: TGTGCCAGCATTCGAGGACGGGGGTTTAATGAAAAACTGTTTTTT. Translated: CASIRGRGFNEKLFF.

This clone was picked up one time. The chain recombines TRBV18 with TRBJ2-3; 7 nucleotides agree with TRBD1. Germline CDR1 reads KGHSH; CDR2 reads LQKENI. The length of the CDR3 is 12 residues. The junction had 7 bases not matched to a gene; V was cut back by 10 bases and J by 6 bases. The CDR3 reads CATRQGYDTQYF. The CDR3 DNA follows: TGTGCCACTAGACAGGGTTACGATACGCAGTATTTT.

The chain links TRBV11-2 to TRBJ1-1; D ambiguous. The V gene lost 4 bases and the J gene lost 1 base, with 4 bases spanning the gap. The CDR3 covers 12 residues. Germline V gene data show CDR1 as SGHAT and CDR2 as FQNNGV. CDR3 nucleotide sequence: TGTGCCAGCAGCTGGGCGAACACTGAAGCTTTCTTT. This codes for CASSWANTEAFF.

The chain is built from TRBV27 and TRBJ2-7; D remains ambiguous. Trimming took off 2 bases at V and 0 bases at J, with 11 bases between the two ends. The CDR3 has 15 amino acids. Germline CDR1 and CDR2: MNHEY and SMNVEV (reference sequence). CDR3 coding DNA: TGTGCCAGCAGTTTACTGGGCTCGACCTCCTACGAGCAGTACTTC. It specifies CASSLLGSTSYEQYF.

This chain joins TRBV5-1 and TRBJ2-5; TRBD1 matches 8 bases. CDR1 SGHRS and CDR2 YFSETQ come from the germline V gene. The ends lost 1 base at V and 4 bases at J; junction bases unmatched: 9. The CDR3 covers 16 residues. CDR3 DNA sequence: TGCGCCAGCAGCTTGAGCGTGCAGGGGGCCGGAGAGACCCAGTACTTC. It specifies CASSLSVQGAGETQYF. The variable domain in full, completed from reference TRBV5-1 and TRBJ2-5, reads KAGVTQTPRYLIKTRGQQVTLSCSPISGHRSVSWYQQTPGQGLQFLFEYFSETQRNKGNFPGRFSGRQFSNSRSEMNVSTLELGDSALYLCASSLSVQGAGETQYFGPGTRLLVL.

The V call is TRBV5-1, the J call TRBJ2-1, with 7 bases matching TRBD1. CDR1 and CDR2 (germline): SGHRS, YFSETQ. This CDR3 has 14 residues. J gave up 5 bases and V 0 bases, and 2 bases lay outside the gene matches. The CDR3 loop is CASSLGGQNNEQFF. CDR3 nucleotides: TGCGCCAGCAGCTTGGGGGGACAGAACAATGAGCAGTTCTTC.

This clone came up once. This chain uses TRBV4-3 with TRBJ1-2; D ambiguous. The CDR3 spans 16 residues. V lost 1 base and J lost 3, with 15 bases in between. Germline CDR1 is LGHNA and CDR2 is YSLEER. CDR3 nucleotide sequence: TGCGCCAGCAGCCAAGCCACCATAGGGCGCGACTATGGCTACACCTTC. It yields the protein CASSQATIGRDYGYTF.

This clone showed up just once. The chain combines TRBV24-1 with TRBJ2-6; 12 bases match TRBD1. The J segment lost 9 bases and the V segment lost 2 bases, leaving 4 bases of the junction unmatched. This CDR3 comprises 16 residues. Per the germline V gene, CDR1 is KGHDR and CDR2 is SFDVKD. The CDR3 DNA reads as TGTGCCACCAGTGATTCGGGACAGGGGGCGGTCAACGTCCTGACTTTC. It is translated as CATSDSGQGAVNVLTF.

V gene TRBV30 combines with J gene TRBJ1-1, with TRBD1 matching 8 bases. In germline, CDR1 is GTSNPN, CDR2 SVGIG (reference sequence). The CDR3 is 14 residues long. The J segment lost 4 bases and the V segment lost 2 bases, leaving 6 bases of the junction unmatched. The DNA of the CDR3 is TGTGCCTGGAGTCCCACTCAGGGGGCCACTGAAGCTTTCTTT. Amino acid sequence: CAWSPTQGATEAFF. The variable domain in full, with the rest retrieved from reference TRBV30 and TRBJ1-1, is SQTIHQWPATLVQPVGSPLSLECTVEGTSNPNLYWYRQAAGRGLQLLFYSVGIGQISSEVPQNLSASRPQDRQFILSSKKLLLSDSGFYLCAWSPTQGATEAFFGQGTRLTVV.

This chain uses TRBV28 with TRBJ1-1; D uncertain. The V and J ends lost 8 bases and 3 bases respectively, with 10 bases between them. Germline loops: CDR1 MDHEN, CDR2 SYDVKM. The CDR3 runs 12 residues. The DNA of the CDR3 is TGTGCCAGCTCGGGCGGGTACACTGAAGCTTTCTTT. Encoded protein: CASSGGYTEAFF.

The rearrangement joins TRBV19 to TRBJ1-4; no reliable D call. CDR1 and CDR2 (germline): LNHDA, SQIVND (reference sequence). The CDR3 runs to 12 residues. V was trimmed by 6 bases and J by 8 bases, leaving 10 bases between them. Written as DNA, the CDR3 is TGTGCCAGTAGGGAGACGCCGGAAAAACTGTTTTTT. Its protein is CASRETPEKLFF.

The V gene is TRBV28, the J gene TRBJ1-2, with 7 bases identical to TRBD1. V lost 6 bases to trimming and J lost 8 bases; unmatched junction nucleotides: 3. Germline V gene data show CDR1 as MDHEN and CDR2 as SYDVKM. The CDR3 loop spans 11 amino acids. The CDR3 spells CASRRQGGYTF. CDR3 DNA sequence: TGTGCCAGCAGACGACAGGGAGGCTACACCTTC.

This chain links TRBV5-6 with TRBJ1-6; D is ambiguous. The germline V gene has CDR1 SGHDT and CDR2 YYEEEE. Between the trimmed V and J ends, which lost 0 bases and 8 bases, there was a span of 12 bases. The CDR3 consists of 15 residues. The CDR3 DNA reads TGTGCCAGCAGCTTGGTGTCCAGGAGGCATTCACCCCTCCACTTT. It specifies CASSLVSRRHSPLHF. Combining the CDR3 with reference TRBV5-6 and TRBJ1-6 gives the whole variable domain DAGVTQSPTHLIKTRGQQVTLRCSPKSGHDTVSWYQQALGQGPQFIFQYYEEEERQRGNFPDRFSGHQFPNYSSELNVNALLLGDSALYLCASSLVSRRHSPLHFGNGTRLTVT.

As DNA, the CDR3 is TGTGCCATCAGTGATCCCTCCCTAGCGGGAGGAGCCGGGGAGCTGTTTTTT. It codes for CAISDPSLAGGAGELFF. The chain employs TRBV10-3 and TRBJ2-2; 11 bases fit TRBD2. J was trimmed by 6 bases and V by 3 bases; bases with no gene match: 9. From germline, CDR1 is ENHRY and CDR2 SYGVKD. The CDR3 extends over 17 amino acids.

The chain uses TRBV25-1 and TRBJ2-2; 12 nucleotides match TRBD2. The CDR3 is made up of 15 amino acids. CDR1 is MGHDK, CDR2 SYGVNS, per germline. The V and J ends lost 4 bases and 8 bases, in that order; junction bases with no gene match: 5. The CDR3 coding sequence is TGTGCCAGCAGTGCCCGGACTAGCGGGAATGGGGAGCTGTTTTTT. It codes for CASSARTSGNGELFF.

The V call is TRBV30, the J call TRBJ1-6, with D possibly TRBD1 on 5 matching bases. V lost 2 bases, J lost 8 bases, and 7 bases lay in between. The CDR3 length is 12 residues. Germline V gives CDR1 GTSNPN, CDR2 SVGIG (reference sequence). CDR3 sequence (DNA): TGTGCCTGGAGTCCGGGGGATTCACCCCTCCACTTT. The encoded protein is CAWSPGDSPLHF.

In this sample, this clone turned up a few times. The chain links TRBV4-2 to TRBJ2-3; 9 bases match TRBD2. With 0 bases clipped from V and 4 bases from J, the junction kept 2 bases outside the gene matches. This CDR3 comprises 15 residues. The germline V gene has CDR1 LGHNA and CDR2 YNFKEQ. The CDR3 sequence: CASSQERGGPDTQYF. CDR3 DNA sequence: TGTGCCAGCAGCCAAGAGCGGGGGGGCCCAGATACGCAGTATTTT.

For the CDR3, the DNA is TGTGCCAGCACCTTGGGGACGGGCAATCAGCCCCAGCATTTT. It codes for CASTLGTGNQPQHF. V and J are TRBV28 and TRBJ1-5; tentative D call: TRBD1 (5 bases). Trimming removed 7 bases at V and 2 bases at J, with 12 bases between. Germline V gene lookup returns CDR1 MDHEN and CDR2 SYDVKM. The CDR3 spans 14 residues.

V usage is TRBV4-2 and J usage is TRBJ1-4; no definite D call. The CDR3 sequence is 16 residues long. The V end was cut by 4 bases, the J end by 4 bases, with 16 bases between. Germline V gene lookup returns CDR1 LGHNA and CDR2 YNFKEQ. This chain's CDR3 is CASSLTRAENNEKLFF. The CDR3 region has the DNA TGTGCCAGCAGCCTAACACGGGCCGAGAATAATGAAAAACTGTTTTTT.

The rearrangement uses TRBV19 and TRBJ1-5; D possibly corresponds to TRBD1 (5 bases). CDR3 size: 14 residues. V lost 5 bases and J lost 9, with 17 bases in between. CDR1 is LNHDA and CDR2 is SQIVND in the germline V gene (reference sequence). CDR3 DNA: TGTGCCAGTAGTGGGGGTATTGAAGAAGGGCCCCAGCATTTT. It translates to CASSGGIEEGPQHF.

The chain employs TRBV9 and TRBJ2-1; no definite D call. V was clipped by 0 bases and J by 3 bases, with 1 base between them. This CDR3 has 12 amino acids. Germline V gene data show CDR1 as SGDLS and CDR2 as YYNGEE. In nucleotides, the CDR3 is TGTGCCAGCAGCGTAGGCTACAATGAGCAGTTCTTC. Translation: CASSVGYNEQFF. The variable domain in full, completed from reference TRBV9 and TRBJ2-1, reads DSGVTQTPKHLITATGQRVTLRCSPRSGDLSVYWYQQSLDQGLQFLIQYYNGEERAKGNILERFSAQQFPDLHSELNLSSLELGDSALYFCASSVGYNEQFFGPGTRLTVL.

In the case of this clone: The same CDR3 is also encoded by other DNA sequences in this sample. The chain recombines TRBV20-1 with TRBJ1-1; D unclear. This CDR3 region has 11 residues. Germline CDR1 and CDR2: DFQATT and SNEGSKA (reference sequence). The ends were cut back, 0 bases at V and 6 bases at J, with 5 bases in the middle. The CDR3 reads CSARDGPEAFF. Here the CDR3 DNA reads TGCAGTGCTAGAGATGGTCCTGAAGCTTTCTTT.

The CDR3 loop reads CAISESGLYGYTF. The CDR3 region has the DNA TGTGCCATCAGTGAGTCTGGTTTATATGGCTACACCTTC. The chain recombines TRBV10-3 with TRBJ1-2; D call uncertain. V lost 0 bases to trimming and J lost 5 bases, with 7 bases between them. Per germline, CDR1 ENHRY and CDR2 SYGVKD. The CDR3 sequence is 13 residues long.

This chain joins TRBV7-2 and TRBJ1-2; tentative D call: TRBD1 (5 bases). This CDR3 is 15 amino acids long. Germline V lookup: CDR1 SGHTA, CDR2 FQGNSA. V was cut by 1 base and J by 0 bases, with 9 bases left in between. The CDR3 loop is CASSLVGATNYGYTF. The CDR3 DNA follows: TGTGCCAGCAGCTTAGTTGGGGCTACTAACTATGGCTACACCTTC. Combining the CDR3 with reference TRBV7-2 and TRBJ1-2 gives the whole variable domain GAGVSQSPSNKVTEKGKDVELRCDPISGHTALYWYRQSLGQGLEFLIYFQGNSAPDKSGLPSDRFSAERTGGSVSTLTIQRTQQEDSAVYLCASSLVGATNYGYTFGSGTRLTVV.

The V call is TRBV3-1 (or the pseudogene TRBV3-2), the J call TRBJ2-7; 8 positions match TRBD2. Losses at the gene ends were 1 base for V and 1 base for J; bases not matched to a gene: 9. The length of the CDR3 is 17 residues. Germline V gene data show CDR1 as LGHDT and CDR2 as YNNKEL (reference sequence). CDR3 in DNA: TGTGCCAGCAGCCAAGTCGGGGGGGAACAAGGGTCCTACGAGCAGTACTTC. Translation gives CASSQVGGEQGSYEQYF.

The chain links TRBV7-9 to TRBJ2-7; tentatively, D is TRBD1 (6 bases). With 5 bases removed from V and 2 bases from J, the gap between germline ends came to 13 bases. Germline V CDR1 and CDR2: SEHNR, FQNEAQ (reference sequence). CDR3 size: 14 residues. The CDR3 sequence is CASSPGTQAYEQYF. CDR3 sequence (DNA): TGTGCCAGCAGCCCGGGGACACAGGCCTACGAGCAGTACTTC.